The 18 T cell receptor beta chains given below trace back to one sample, sequenced in a study of cytomegalovirus exposure and HLA in healthy donors. PCR amplification relied on 60 Vbeta primers (plus 13 Jbeta primers). The protocol was immunoSEQ multiplex PCR, while the TCRdb copy is restricted to in-frame clones and leaves out a portion. The sample includes approximately 300,000 clones, 80% of them seen just once. Material for sequencing was PBMCs. These receptors were taken from a girl aged 2-15 years in good health and CMV-seronegative.

This chain uses TRBV6-5 with TRBJ2-5, with D possibly matching TRBD2 (5 bases). The assigned J gene may be wrong: the sequence end matches TRBJ2-7 better. Germline V gene data show CDR1 as MNHEY and CDR2 as SVGAGI. The CDR3 spans 14 residues. CDR3 protein: CASSYKTEGYEQYF. For the CDR3, the DNA is TGTGCCAGCAGTTACAAGACCGAGGGATACGAGCAGTACTTC.

This chain links TRBV6-1 with TRBJ1-5; D is possibly TRBD1 (6 bases). Germline assignment: CDR1 MNHNS and CDR2 SASEGT. With 5 bases removed from V and 2 bases from J, the gap between germline ends came to 10 bases. This CDR3 region has 14 residues. The CDR3 region is CASSQGIGNQPQHF. The CDR3 DNA follows: TGTGCCAGCAGTCAGGGGATAGGCAATCAGCCCCAGCATTTT.

The chain employs TRBV6-5 and TRBJ1-2; 10 positions agree with TRBD1. The CDR3 totals 13 residues. After removal of 2 bases from V and 10 bases from J, the junction contained 4 bases not matched to a gene. Germline V lookup: CDR1 MNHEY, CDR2 SVGAGI. The CDR3 reads CASSYGTGVHYTF. The CDR3 DNA is TGTGCCAGCAGTTACGGGACAGGGGTTCACTACACCTTC.

The chain couples TRBV5-5 to TRBJ2-1, with D possibly matching TRBD2 (7 bases). CDR1 and CDR2 from the germline V gene are SGHKS and YYEKEE (reference sequence). This CDR3 has 16 amino acids. The V gene lost 3 bases and the J gene lost 6 bases, with 19 bases spanning the gap. CDR3 residues: CASSSLGGAPSNEQFF. The CDR3 bases are TGTGCCAGCAGCTCCCTTGGGGGGGCCCCCAGCAATGAGCAGTTCTTC.

The chain joins TRBV13 to TRBJ1-2, with D perhaps matching TRBD1 (6 bases). The V gene's germline CDR1 is PRHDT and CDR2 FYEKMQ (reference sequence). Trimming took off 3 bases at V and 0 bases at J, with 11 bases between the two ends. This CDR3 is built from 15 residues. As DNA, the CDR3 is TGTGCCAGCAGCTTTAGGGGGACTACTAACTATGGCTACACCTTC. It codes for CASSFRGTTNYGYTF.

The chain uses TRBV10-3 and TRBJ2-3, with D maybe TRBD2 (6 bases). Trimming cost V 6 bases and J 6 bases, with 16 bases left between them. The germline CDR1 and CDR2 sequences are ENHRY and SYGVKD. CDR3 length: 14 amino acids. Here the CDR3 reads CAISEGLHMDTQYF. DNA of the CDR3: TGTGCCATCAGCGAGGGACTCCACATGGATACGCAGTATTTT.

This clone was counted a single time. No conserved phenylalanine or tryptophan ends this CDR3, so it is likely a read error. The CDR3 reads CASSSGGGVYNSPLHL. In DNA form, the CDR3 reads TGTGCCAGCAGCTCCGGAGGTGGGGTCTATAATTCACCCCTCCACCTT. The chain combines TRBV7-6 with TRBJ1-6; D is unresolved. This CDR3 is 16 amino acids long. Per the germline V gene, CDR1 is SGHVS and CDR2 is FNYEAQ. Trimming shortened V by 4 bases and J by 3 bases, and 13 bases separated the two germline ends.

The chain employs TRBV28 and TRBJ1-5; 9 nucleotides match TRBD1. The germline V gene has CDR1 MDHEN and CDR2 SYDVKM. The CDR3 contains 15 residues. V gave up 6 bases and J gave up 6 bases; unmatched junction bases: 9. CDR3 DNA sequence: TGTGCCAGCAGCCGCGACAGGGGGGTAGGTCAGCCCCAGCATTTT. It codes for CASSRDRGVGQPQHF.

CDR3 loop: CATSNRQGNTDTQYF. CDR3 in DNA: TGTGCCACCAGCAACCGACAGGGTAACACAGATACGCAGTATTTT. This chain connects TRBV15 to TRBJ2-3; 7 bases fit TRBD1. Germline-derived CDR1 and CDR2 are LNHNV and YYDKDF (reference sequence). The CDR3 contains 15 residues. V dropped 4 bases and J dropped 2; count of bases not matched to a gene: 6.

The chain has TRBV9 and TRBJ2-7; 9 nucleotides align to TRBD2. V trimming: 5 bases; J trimming: 2 bases; junction bases outside the gene matches: 5. Looked up from germline, CDR1 is SGDLS and CDR2 is YYNGEE. The CDR3 sequence is 14 residues long. The CDR3 reads CASSASGAAYEQYF. CDR3 nucleotide sequence: TGTGCCAGCAGTGCTAGCGGGGCCGCCTACGAGCAGTACTTC.

There are a few counts of this clone. The genes are TRBV19 and TRBJ2-5; TRBD1 matches 9 bases. Germline V CDR1 and CDR2: LNHDA, SQIVND (reference sequence). J was trimmed by 2 bases and V by 5 bases; bases with no gene match: 6. CDR3 length equals 15 residues. The CDR3 spells CASSSWTGAQETQYF. CDR3 nucleotides: TGTGCCAGTAGTTCATGGACAGGGGCACAAGAGACCCAGTACTTC. Full variable domain (missing parts from reference TRBV19 and TRBJ2-5): DGGITQSPKYLFRKEGQNVTLSCEQNLNHDAMYWYRQDPGQGLRLIYYSQIVNDFQKGDIAEGYSVSREKKESFPLTVTSAQKNPTAFYLCASSSWTGAQETQYFGPGTRLLVL.

V gene TRBV5-1 combines with J gene TRBJ2-1; 10 positions agree with TRBD1. The CDR3 has 18 residues. In germline, CDR1 is SGHRS, CDR2 YFSETQ. The V and J ends lost 4 bases and 8 bases, in that order; junction bases with no gene match: 18. The chain's CDR3 is CASSNPGQGSPQVYEQFF. For the CDR3, the DNA is TGCGCCAGCAGCAATCCGGGACAGGGGTCACCTCAGGTCTATGAGCAGTTCTTC.

As regards this clone: Other nucleotide sequences in the sample specify the same CDR3. V usage is TRBV7-9 and J usage is TRBJ2-7; TRBD2 matches at 11 bases. V lost 5 bases to trimming and J lost 0 bases; unmatched junction nucleotides: 6. The CDR3 is made up of 16 amino acids. Germline CDR1 reads SEHNR; CDR2 reads FQNEAQ (reference sequence). CDR3 sequence (DNA): TGTGCCAGCAGCCAGCGACTAGCGGGGAGCTCCTACGAGCAGTACTTC. The encoded protein is CASSQRLAGSSYEQYF.

The chain combines TRBV7-6 with TRBJ2-3; maybe TRBD2 (5 bases). The V end lost 5 bases, the J end lost 2 bases, and 11 bases lay between the germline ends. The length of the CDR3 is 14 residues. Germline assignment: CDR1 SGHVS and CDR2 FNYEAQ. The CDR3 spells CASSHRGHTDTQYF. Here the CDR3 DNA reads TGTGCCAGCAGCCACAGAGGGCACACAGATACGCAGTATTTT.

There are a few counts of this clone. This rearrangement joins TRBV13 to TRBJ2-6; 8 bases align to TRBD1. V lost 5 bases, J lost 0 bases, and 9 bases stayed unmatched. This CDR3 is built from 18 residues. Germline V gives CDR1 PRHDT, CDR2 FYEKMQ (reference sequence). The chain's CDR3 is CASSLPQGGPSGANVLTF. CDR3 bases: TGTGCCAGCAGCCTTCCACAGGGGGGCCCCTCTGGGGCCAACGTCCTGACTTTC.

The chain has TRBV30 and TRBJ2-7; 11 positions agree with TRBD1. Germline CDR1 GTSNPN, CDR2 SVGIG (reference sequence). The V gene end was trimmed by 5 bases and the J gene end by 4 bases; junction bases not matched to a gene: 7. The length of the CDR3 is 14 residues. The CDR3 loop is CAWARDRGRYEQYF. The CDR3 coding sequence is TGTGCCTGGGCTCGGGACAGGGGGAGGTACGAGCAGTACTTC.

The DNA of the CDR3 is TGTGCCACCAGCGTACCGGGACTAGCGAACAATGAGCAGTTCTTC. This codes for CATSVPGLANNEQFF. This chain links TRBV15 with TRBJ2-1, with 10 positions matching TRBD2. V dropped 5 bases and J dropped 5; count of bases not matched to a gene: 6. CDR1 and CDR2 from the germline V gene are LNHNV and YYDKDF (reference sequence). The CDR3 runs to 15 residues. Full variable domain (outside the CDR3, taken from reference TRBV15 and TRBJ2-1): DAMVIQNPRYQVTQFGKPVTLSCSQTLNHNVMYWYQQKSSQAPKLLFHYYDKDFNNEADTPDNFQSRRPNTSFCFLDIRSPGLGDTAMYLCATSVPGLANNEQFFGPGTRLTVL.

The J gene is TRBJ2-7, the V gene TRBV27; TRBD2 agrees at 7 bases. The J segment lost 9 bases and the V segment lost 5 bases, leaving 13 bases of the junction unmatched. Germline CDR1 is MNHEY and CDR2 is SMNVEV (reference sequence). CDR3 length: 14 residues. This CDR3 reads CASSPSVPQRGQYF. For the CDR3, the DNA is TGTGCCAGCAGTCCCTCGGTCCCTCAGCGGGGGCAGTACTTC.